The next 24 T cell receptor beta chains were all read from a single sample in a study of shared clonotypes between healthy human individuals. Produced via immunoSEQ multiplex PCR; TCRdb's table is partial and in-frame only. The table includes about 690,000 clones, around 90% detected once. Specimen: memory CD8+ T cells from PBMCs. As for subset: CD45RO+ cells pooled with CCR7-negative TemRA cells. All receptors derive from a man in his late teens or twenties in good health. Some clones in this sample may be carry-over from other donors' samples.

Notes on this clone: The identical CDR3 is also encoded by other nucleotide sequences in the sample. The rearrangement joins TRBV7-9 to TRBJ1-5, with 7 bases lining up with TRBD1. CDR1 is SEHNR, CDR2 FQNEAQ, per germline (reference sequence). After removal of 4 bases from V and 4 bases from J, the junction contained 4 bases not matched to a gene. This CDR3 has 14 residues. For the CDR3, the DNA is TGTGCCAGCAGCTCAGGGGGGCTGAATCAGCCCCAGCATTTT. Its translation is CASSSGGLNQPQHF.

The chain couples TRBV2 to TRBJ2-1; 8 bases are a match to TRBD2. This CDR3 contains 16 residues. Germline loops: CDR1 SNHLY, CDR2 FYNNEI. Losses at the gene ends were 2 bases for V and 8 bases for J; bases not matched to a gene: 11. The CDR3 protein is CASSELRAGVTHEQFF. In DNA form, the CDR3 reads TGTGCCAGCAGTGAACTGAGAGCGGGGGTCACCCATGAGCAGTTCTTC.

CDR3 bases: TGTGCCAGCAGCGAGACAGGGGTCGGGACTTCCGGGGATCGCACAGATACGCAGTATTTT. Protein product: CASSETGVGTSGDRTDTQYF. The V and J genes are TRBV13 and TRBJ2-3, with 8 positions matching TRBD1. The CDR3 sequence is 20 residues long. Trimming took 5 bases from V and 1 from J; bases not matched to a gene: 20. Germline CDR1 and CDR2: PRHDT and FYEKMQ (reference sequence).

The chain couples TRBV4-3 to TRBJ1-2; D is perhaps TRBD1 (6 bases). The CDR3 is 18 residues long. The germline CDR1 and CDR2 sequences are LGHNA and YSLEER. V was pared by 1 base and J by 6 bases, with 24 bases between. In DNA, the CDR3 is TGCGCCAGCAGCCAAGGGAAATTAGGGACTGCCTCAGGGGATGGCTACACCTTC. It codes for CASSQGKLGTASGDGYTF.

The V and J genes are TRBV7-9 and TRBJ2-7, with D uncertain. Trimming took 5 bases from V and 1 from J, leaving 18 bases between them. The CDR3 consists of 16 residues. Germline V lookup: CDR1 SEHNR, CDR2 FQNEAQ (reference sequence). The CDR3 loop is CASSHPKTQISYEQYF. In nucleotides, the CDR3 is TGTGCCAGCAGCCACCCTAAGACACAGATTTCCTACGAGCAGTACTTC.

The J gene is TRBJ2-5, the V gene TRBV7-9; 7 positions agree with TRBD1. The length of the CDR3 is 16 residues. V shed 6 bases, J shed 1 base, and the junction held 11 bases outside the gene matches. The germline gives CDR1 SEHNR, CDR2 FQNEAQ (reference sequence). Written as DNA, the CDR3 is TGTGCCAGCAGTTCCAACAGGGGTCCGACCCAAGAGACCCAGTACTTC. Protein product: CASSSNRGPTQETQYF.

The rearrangement links TRBV7-9 to TRBJ2-1; TRBD2 agrees at 15 bases. The germline gives CDR1 SEHNR, CDR2 FQNEAQ (reference sequence). With 5 bases clipped from V and 0 bases from J, the junction kept 8 bases outside the gene matches. This CDR3 region has 19 residues. The CDR3 DNA reads TGTGCCAGCAGCCCGGGACTAGCGGGAGGATCTAGCTCCTACAATGAGCAGTTCTTC. This gives the protein CASSPGLAGGSSSYNEQFF.

This clone has just one count. The same CDR3 also results from other DNA sequences found in this sample. V is TRBV9 and J is TRBJ2-3; D perhaps matches TRBD2 (6 bases). The CDR3 has 14 residues. V dropped 3 bases and J dropped 0 bases, with 8 bases sitting between them. Germline assignment: CDR1 SGDLS and CDR2 YYNGEE. The CDR3 DNA is TGTGCCAGCAGCGCCAGCGGGAGCACAGATACGCAGTATTTT. Amino acid sequence: CASSASGSTDTQYF.

To note about this clone: This may be a read error, as it is one base from a much larger clone. Other DNA sequences in this sample translate to the same CDR3. The chain links TRBV7-9 to TRBJ1-1; no clear D. From germline, CDR1 is SEHNR and CDR2 FQNEAQ (reference sequence). The CDR3 runs 12 residues. The V gene lost 3 bases and the J gene lost 3 bases, with 5 bases spanning the gap. CDR3 amino acids: CASSFGDTEAFF. The CDR3 DNA sequence: TGTGCCAGCAGCTTCGGCGACACTGAAGCTTTCTTT.

This clone is judged medium-sized. The genes are TRBV5-6 and TRBJ1-2, with D perhaps TRBD1 (6 bases). Germline CDR1 SGHDT, CDR2 YYEEEE. The CDR3 is made up of 13 amino acids. Trimming removed 6 bases from V and 4 bases from J, with 13 bases in between. CDR3 protein: CASISQGSYGYTF. Here the CDR3 DNA reads TGTGCCAGCATCTCACAGGGTAGCTATGGCTACACCTTC.

This clone was detected only once. This chain connects TRBV14 to TRBJ1-2; no clear D gene. The CDR3 runs to 15 residues. Germline V gives CDR1 SGHDN, CDR2 FVKESK. V lost 1 base and J 4 bases, leaving 13 bases between the germline ends. The CDR3 DNA sequence: TGTGCCAGCAGCCAAGGTCTTGCGACACTCTATGGCTACACCTTC. As protein: CASSQGLATLYGYTF.

The V gene is TRBV29-1, the J gene TRBJ2-7; tentative D call: TRBD1 (6 bases). Trimming left V 7 bases short and J 5 bases short, with 18 bases between. The CDR3 covers 13 residues. Germline assignment: CDR1 SQVTM and CDR2 ANQGSEA. In DNA form, the CDR3 reads TGCAGCGCATGTACCGGGACACTTCACGAGCAGTACTTC. Amino acids: CSACTGTLHEQYF.

This sequence joins TRBV4-3 and TRBJ2-5; D not certain. The V gene's germline CDR1 is LGHNA and CDR2 YSLEER. The V gene lost 3 bases and the J gene lost 4 bases, with 15 bases spanning the gap. The length of the CDR3 is 15 residues. CDR3 region: CASSHKWASRETQYF. The CDR3 DNA reads TGCGCCAGCAGCCACAAATGGGCATCCAGAGAGACCCAGTACTTC.

Here the CDR3 reads CASSERDRGTYQETQYF. The CDR3 nucleotides read TGCGCCAGCAGCGAACGGGACAGGGGGACCTACCAAGAGACCCAGTACTTC. This sequence joins TRBV5-1 and TRBJ2-5; 11 nucleotides match TRBD1. CDR1 and CDR2 from the germline V gene are SGHRS and YFSETQ. Trimming cost V 4 bases and J 0 bases; bases outside gene matches: 8. This CDR3 contains 17 residues.

The chain carries TRBV7-9 and TRBJ1-2, with no clear D. Trimming shortened V by 1 base and J by 0 bases, and 9 bases separated the two germline ends. This CDR3 spans 15 amino acids. In germline, CDR1 is SEHNR, CDR2 FQNEAQ (reference sequence). CDR3 amino acids: CASSLGQAPNYGYTF. The DNA of the CDR3 is TGTGCCAGCAGCTTAGGTCAGGCCCCTAACTATGGCTACACCTTC. Full variable domain (remainder filled in from reference TRBV7-9 and TRBJ1-2): DTGVSQNPRHKITKRGQNVTFRCDPISEHNRLYWYRQTLGQGPEFLTYFQNEAQLEKSRLLSDRFSAERPKGSFSTLEIQRTEQGDSAMYLCASSLGQAPNYGYTFGSGTRLTVV.

This chain connects TRBV6-5 to TRBJ2-5; D perhaps matches TRBD1 (5 bases). Trimming took off 1 base at V and 3 bases at J, with 6 bases between the two ends. The CDR3 covers 13 residues. Germline loops: CDR1 MNHEY, CDR2 SVGAGI. The CDR3, as DNA: TGTGCCAGCAGTTACTTCAGGGAAGAGACCCAGTACTTC. Protein product: CASSYFREETQYF.

This rearrangement joins TRBV6-1 to TRBJ2-2; maybe TRBD2 (7 bases). The germline V and J ends were trimmed by 2 bases and 6 bases, with 16 bases remaining between them. The CDR3 is 16 amino acids. From germline, CDR1 is MNHNS and CDR2 SASEGT. The CDR3 bases are TGTGCCAGCAGTGAACTAGTGGGGGGGCCCCCCGGGGAGCTGTTTTTT. Its protein is CASSELVGGPPGELFF.

This clone occurred once. This chain connects TRBV5-6 to TRBJ2-7; 8 nucleotides match TRBD1. The CDR3 loop spans 15 amino acids. In germline, CDR1 is SGHDT, CDR2 YYEEEE. With V trimmed by 1 base and J by 3 bases, 6 bases remained unmatched. The CDR3 nucleotides are TGTGCCAGCAGCTTGAATCCCGGACAGGGCTACGAGCAGTACTTC. It translates to CASSLNPGQGYEQYF.

This chain connects TRBV9 to TRBJ2-3; D call uncertain. The V end lost 3 bases, the J end lost 4 bases, and 6 bases lay between the germline ends. CDR1 is SGDLS and CDR2 is YYNGEE in the germline V gene. The CDR3 sequence is 12 residues long. In nucleotides, the CDR3 is TGTGCCAGCAGCGGTGGGGCAGATACGCAGTATTTT. Protein product: CASSGGADTQYF.

The chain carries TRBV19 and TRBJ2-7; 8 bases are shared with TRBD2. J gave up 0 bases and V 6 bases, and 16 bases lay outside the gene matches. The CDR3 totals 18 residues. The germline V gene has CDR1 LNHDA and CDR2 SQIVND (reference sequence). The CDR3 is CASSRWGGIAGNSYEQYF. DNA for the CDR3: TGTGCCAGTAGCCGCTGGGGGGGTATAGCGGGAAACTCCTACGAGCAGTACTTC.

The CDR3 DNA reads as TGTGCCAGCAGCTATCTAGGGGGGTTAAATGAAGCTTTCTTT. Translated: CASSYLGGLNEAFF. The V call is TRBV6-6, the J call TRBJ1-1; perhaps TRBD1 as D (6 bases). V lost 6 bases and J lost 7, with 18 bases in between. CDR1 is MNHNY and CDR2 is SVGAGI in the germline V gene (reference sequence). The CDR3 is 14 residues long.

The genes are TRBV6-6 and TRBJ2-2; TRBD1 agrees at 7 bases. Germline V gene lookup returns CDR1 MNHNY and CDR2 SVGAGI (reference sequence). With 8 bases clipped from V and 5 bases from J, the junction kept 5 bases outside the gene matches. The CDR3 sequence is 13 residues long. CDR3 in amino acids: CASVQGLTGELFF. The CDR3 coding sequence is TGTGCCAGCGTACAGGGGTTAACCGGGGAGCTGTTTTTT.

The chain recombines TRBV11-2 with TRBJ2-3; D ambiguous. The germline gives CDR1 SGHAT, CDR2 FQNNGV. The CDR3 extends over 17 amino acids. Trimming removed 1 base at V and 4 bases at J, with 18 bases between. CDR3 protein: CASSLAQTPFRADTQYF. The CDR3 nucleotides read TGTGCCAGCAGCTTAGCACAGACCCCCTTTCGGGCAGATACGCAGTATTTT. Complete variable domain (other parts from reference TRBV11-2 and TRBJ2-3): EAGVAQSPRYKIIEKRQSVAFWCNPISGHATLYWYQQILGQGPKLLIQFQNNGVVDDSQLPKDRFSAERLKGVDSTLKIQPAKLEDSAVYLCASSLAQTPFRADTQYFGPGTRLTVL.

The genes are TRBV5-4 and TRBJ2-5, with 9 bases lining up with TRBD2. J lost 5 bases, V lost 4 bases, and 12 bases had no gene match. The CDR3 runs to 16 residues. The germline CDR1 and CDR2 sequences are SGHNT and YYREEE (reference sequence). The CDR3 is CASSRGWREGQETQYF. CDR3 nucleotides: TGTGCCAGCAGCCGGGGGTGGCGGGAGGGCCAGGAGACCCAGTACTTC.